This T cell receptor (beta chain) was found in a study of siplizumab effects on memory and regulatory T cells. Findings and limits, study-wide: Contribution to the alloresponse seemed major for naive T cells, which also seemed more diverse than memory cells.

Worth noting for this clone: The antigen is undetermined.

Per germline, CDR1 MNHEY and CDR2 SMNVEV (reference sequence). This CDR3 is built from 15 residues. Between the trimmed V and J ends, which lost 0 bases and 8 bases, there was a span of 14 bases. Assay used: immunoSEQ multiplex PCR; TCRdb lists only in-frame clones, some missing. The repertoire holds around 100,000 clones, with over 90% as singletons. V and J are TRBV27 and TRBJ2-1; TRBD1 is a possible D gene (6 bases). The specimen was non-Treg CD4+ T cells sorted from blood. This TCR was sampled from a human donor in good health. The CDR3 is CASSLSGGALDEQFF. The CDR3 DNA reads TGTGCCAGCAGTTTATCTGGGGGCGCCCTCGATGAGCAGTTCTTC.